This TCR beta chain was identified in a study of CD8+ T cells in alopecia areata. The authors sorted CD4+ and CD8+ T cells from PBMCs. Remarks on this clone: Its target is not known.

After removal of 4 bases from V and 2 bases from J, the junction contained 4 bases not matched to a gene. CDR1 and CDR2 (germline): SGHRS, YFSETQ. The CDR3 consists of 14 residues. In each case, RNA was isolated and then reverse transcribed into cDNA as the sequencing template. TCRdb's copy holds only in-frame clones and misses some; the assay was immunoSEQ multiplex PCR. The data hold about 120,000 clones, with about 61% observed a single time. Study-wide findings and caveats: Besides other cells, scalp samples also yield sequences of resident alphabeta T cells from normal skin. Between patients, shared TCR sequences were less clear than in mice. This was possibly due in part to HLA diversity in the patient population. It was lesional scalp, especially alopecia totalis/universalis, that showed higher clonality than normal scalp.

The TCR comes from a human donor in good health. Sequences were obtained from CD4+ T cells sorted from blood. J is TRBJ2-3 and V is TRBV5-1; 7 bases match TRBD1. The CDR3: CASSLTGYTDTQYF. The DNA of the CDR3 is TGCGCCAGCAGCCTGACAGGGTACACAGATACGCAGTATTTT. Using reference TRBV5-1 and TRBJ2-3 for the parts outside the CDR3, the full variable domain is KAGVTQTPRYLIKTRGQQVTLSCSPISGHRSVSWYQQTPGQGLQFLFEYFSETQRNKGNFPGRFSGRQFSNSRSEMNVSTLELGDSALYLCASSLTGYTDTQYFGPGTRLTVL.